A selection of T cell receptor beta chains follows, all from one sample in a study of OX40 agonist ivuxolimab in advanced cancers. The table came from immunoSEQ multiplex PCR; TCRdb's copy has only in-frame clones and leaves some out. The data contain just under 85,000 clones, around four fifths of them singletons. This specimen consisted of CD4+ or CD8+ T cells sorted from blood, obtained in a trial of the OX40 agonist ivuxolimab. The receptors were gathered from an adult with an advanced solid tumor such as melanoma, head and neck, liver or kidney cancer. CDR3s include the opening cysteine and the closing phenylalanine or tryptophan. The order of the fields is J gene, V gene, D gene, clone size, CDR3 DNA, CDR3 protein. D genes are given only for firm matches. Not all rows give a size; the values are once, few, many and, for expanded clones, a class.

>TRBJ2-7|TRBV5-1|-|-
TGCGCCAGCAGCCTGGGGACAAGGCCTCTCGAGCAGTACTTC
CASSLGTRPLEQYF
>TRBJ2-3|TRBV19|TRBD1|-
TGTGCCAGTACGACAGGGCGCACAGATACGCAGTATTTT
CASTTGRTDTQYF
>TRBJ1-3|TRBV30|-|-
TGTGCCTGGAGGGGGCTGACCTCTGGAAACACCATATATTTT
CAWRGLTSGNTIYF
>TRBJ1-1|TRBV5-1|-|-
TGCGCCAGCAGCTTGGTGGCAGGGACAAGGGACACTGAAGCTTTCTTT
CASSLVAGTRDTEAFF
>TRBJ1-2|TRBV5-5|-|once
TGTGCCAGCAGCTTGGCCCCGGGGCAGGACATCAGGAATGGCTACACCTTC
CASSLAPGQDIRNGYTF
>TRBJ2-1|TRBV6-5|-|-
TGTGCCAGCAGCCTACTCGAGGGCGGGTATGGGCAGTTCTTC
CASSLLEGGYGQFF
>TRBJ1-5|TRBV6-6|TRBD1|-
TGTGCCAGCAGTACAGGGGGAGGTCAGCCCCAGCATTTT
CASSTGGGQPQHF
>TRBJ2-1|TRBV4-3|TRBD2|-
TGCGCCAGCAGCCAGCTAGCGGGGGGGATGTACGATGAGCAGTTCTTC
CASSQLAGGMYDEQFF
>TRBJ2-3|TRBV5-1|TRBD2|few
TGCGCCAGCAGCTCGGGACTAGCGGTCGTAGATACGCAGTATTTT
CASSSGLAVVDTQYF
>TRBJ1-3|TRBV9|-|few
TGTGCCAGCAGCCTTCAACAAAACACCATATATTTT
CASSLQQNTIYF
>TRBJ2-7|TRBV5-1|TRBD2|-
TGCGCCAGCAGCTTGTCATTAGCGGGTTCCTCCTACGAGCAGTACTTC
CASSLSLAGSSYEQYF
>TRBJ2-6|TRBV9|-|once
TGTGCCAGCGGCAGACAGGAAAGCTCTGGGGCCAACGTCCTGACTTTC
CASGRQESSGANVLTF
>TRBJ2-3|TRBV10-3|TRBD2|-
TGTGCCATCAGACCTAGCGGGGGTACAGATACGCAGTATTTT
CAIRPSGGTDTQYF
>TRBJ1-1|TRBV2|-|-
TGTGCCAGTTTTACGGCGGTATTGAACACTGAAGCTTTCTTT
CASFTAVLNTEAFF
>TRBJ2-7|TRBV30|-|few
TGTGCCTGGAAAGGGGTGGGAACCTACGAGCAGTACTTC
CAWKGVGTYEQYF
>TRBJ1-1|TRBV6-6|TRBD1|many
TGTGCCAGCAGTTTTCAGGGGGGGAACACTGAAGCTTTCTTT
CASSFQGGNTEAFF
>TRBJ1-6|TRBV5-1|TRBD1|-
TGCGCCAGCAGCTTGGAGGCAGGGGGGAATTCACCCCTCCACTTT
CASSLEAGGNSPLHF
>TRBJ1-2|TRBV5-6|TRBD1|-
TGTGCCAGCAGCCGCGACACTACGACAGGGGTTGGCTACACCTTC
CASSRDTTTGVGYTF
>TRBJ2-5|TRBV18|-|-
TGTGCCAGCTCACCACTAGATGCGGAGACCCAGTACTTC
CASSPLDAETQYF
>TRBJ1-6|TRBV6-4|-|-
TGTGCCAGCAGTTACGACAGCAATTCACCCCTCCACTTT
CASSYDSNSPLHF
>TRBJ1-4|TRBV7-6|-|-
TGTGCCAGCAGCTTAGGTCAGACGGAAAAACTGTTTTTT
CASSLGQTEKLFF
>TRBJ2-1|TRBV5-1|-|-
TGCGCCAGCAGCTCGGGCAGGGGCTTTAGCTCCTACAATGAGCAGTTCTTC
CASSSGRGFSSYNEQFF
>TRBJ2-1|TRBV30|-|few
TGTGCCTGGACTCCTGGACTAAATAACAATGAGCAGTTCTTC
CAWTPGLNNNEQFF